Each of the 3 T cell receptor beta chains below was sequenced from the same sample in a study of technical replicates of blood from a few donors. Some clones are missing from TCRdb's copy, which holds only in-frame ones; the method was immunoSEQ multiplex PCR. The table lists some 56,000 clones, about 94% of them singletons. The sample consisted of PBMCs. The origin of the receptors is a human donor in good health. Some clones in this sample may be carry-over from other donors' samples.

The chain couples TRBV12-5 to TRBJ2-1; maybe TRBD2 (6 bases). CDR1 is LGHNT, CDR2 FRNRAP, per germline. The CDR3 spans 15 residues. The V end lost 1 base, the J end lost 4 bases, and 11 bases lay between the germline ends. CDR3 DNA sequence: TGTGCTAGTGGTTTGGGAGGGACTTGGTACAATGAGCAGTTCTTC. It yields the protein CASGLGGTWYNEQFF.

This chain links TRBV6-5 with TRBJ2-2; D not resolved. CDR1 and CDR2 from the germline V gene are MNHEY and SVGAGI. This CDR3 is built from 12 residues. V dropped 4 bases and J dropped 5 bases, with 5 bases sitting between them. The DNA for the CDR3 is TGTGCCAGCAGTTCCAATACCGGGGAGCTGTTTTTT. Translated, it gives CASSSNTGELFF.

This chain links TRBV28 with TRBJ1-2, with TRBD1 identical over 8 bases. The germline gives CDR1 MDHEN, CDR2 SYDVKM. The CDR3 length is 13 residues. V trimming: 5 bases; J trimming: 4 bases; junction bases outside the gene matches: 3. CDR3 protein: CASSTGTGYGYTF. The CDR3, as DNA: TGTGCCAGCAGTACGGGGACAGGCTATGGCTACACCTTC.